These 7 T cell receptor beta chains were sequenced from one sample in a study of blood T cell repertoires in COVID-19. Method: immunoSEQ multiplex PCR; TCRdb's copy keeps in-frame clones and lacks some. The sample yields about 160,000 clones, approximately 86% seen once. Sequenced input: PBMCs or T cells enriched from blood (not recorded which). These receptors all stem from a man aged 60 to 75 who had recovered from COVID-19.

DNA of the CDR3: TGTGCCACCAGCAGAGATCAGCCAGGTTCCGGCACTGAAGCTTTCTTT. Amino acid sequence: CATSRDQPGSGTEAFF. The chain joins TRBV15 to TRBJ1-1; D gene uncertain. The CDR3 is 16 amino acids. Germline values: CDR1 LNHNV, CDR2 YYDKDF (reference sequence). Trimming took 0 bases from V and 4 from J, leaving 15 bases between them.

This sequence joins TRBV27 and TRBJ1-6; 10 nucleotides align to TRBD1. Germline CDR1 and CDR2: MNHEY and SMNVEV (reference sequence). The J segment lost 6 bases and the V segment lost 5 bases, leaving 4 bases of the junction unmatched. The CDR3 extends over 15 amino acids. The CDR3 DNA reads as TGTGCCAGCAGTCTCCGGGACAGGGGTAATTCACCCCTCCACTTT. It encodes CASSLRDRGNSPLHF.

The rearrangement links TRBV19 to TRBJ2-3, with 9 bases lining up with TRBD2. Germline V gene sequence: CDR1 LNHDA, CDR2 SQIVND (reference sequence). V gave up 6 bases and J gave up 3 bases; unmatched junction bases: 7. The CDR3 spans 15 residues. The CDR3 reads CASSGLASTTDTQYF. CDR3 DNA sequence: TGTGCCAGTAGCGGACTAGCGTCTACAACAGATACGCAGTATTTT.

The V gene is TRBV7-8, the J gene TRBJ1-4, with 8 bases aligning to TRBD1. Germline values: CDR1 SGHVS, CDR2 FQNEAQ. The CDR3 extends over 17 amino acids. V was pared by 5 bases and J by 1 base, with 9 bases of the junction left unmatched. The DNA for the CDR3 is TGTGCCAGCAGCCAATGGACAGGGCAGCGAACTAATGAAAAACTGTTTTTT. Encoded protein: CASSQWTGQRTNEKLFF.

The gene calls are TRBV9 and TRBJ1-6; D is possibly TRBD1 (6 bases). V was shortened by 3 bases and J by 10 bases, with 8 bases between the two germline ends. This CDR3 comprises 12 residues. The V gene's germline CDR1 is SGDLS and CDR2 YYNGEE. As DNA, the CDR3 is TGTGCCAGCAGCGAGGGGGGGTCACCCCTCCACTTT. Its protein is CASSEGGSPLHF.

CDR3 DNA: TGCAGCGTGAAGGCTCCAGGGGTGAACACCGGGGAGCTGTTTTTT. Protein sequence: CSVKAPGVNTGELFF. This chain connects TRBV29-1 to TRBJ2-2, with D perhaps TRBD1 (6 bases). The germline V gene has CDR1 SQVTM and CDR2 ANQGSEA. This CDR3 is 15 amino acids long. Trimming stripped 6 bases from V and 1 base from J, with 15 bases between.

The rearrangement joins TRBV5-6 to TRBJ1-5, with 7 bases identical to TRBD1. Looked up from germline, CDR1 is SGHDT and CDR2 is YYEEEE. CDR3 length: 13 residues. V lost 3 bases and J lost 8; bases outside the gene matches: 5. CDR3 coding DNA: TGTGCCAGCAGCTATGACAGGGCTGAGCCCCAGCATTTT. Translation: CASSYDRAEPQHF.